This T cell receptor beta chain was sequenced for a study of chemoradiotherapy in HPV16-positive cancers. Some clones are missing from TCRdb's copy, which holds only in-frame ones; the method was immunoSEQ multiplex PCR. The sample includes about 32,000 clones, 80% to 90% of them seen just once. This clone showed up just a few times. The ends were cut back, 6 bases at V and 7 bases at J, with 21 bases in the middle. Germline CDR1 is LGHNT and CDR2 is FRNRAP. The CDR3 length is 15 residues. The chain uses TRBV12-5 and TRBJ2-5; D may correspond to TRBD1 or TRBD2 (6 bases each). The receptor's source is a human donor with HPV-associated anogenital cancer. The sequences come from blood, collected from a patient who underwent chemoradiotherapy. The CDR3 loop reads CASGPPGAPGGTQYF. CDR3 sequence (DNA): TGTGCTAGTGGCCCCCCGGGGGCCCCTGGCGGGACCCAGTACTTC.